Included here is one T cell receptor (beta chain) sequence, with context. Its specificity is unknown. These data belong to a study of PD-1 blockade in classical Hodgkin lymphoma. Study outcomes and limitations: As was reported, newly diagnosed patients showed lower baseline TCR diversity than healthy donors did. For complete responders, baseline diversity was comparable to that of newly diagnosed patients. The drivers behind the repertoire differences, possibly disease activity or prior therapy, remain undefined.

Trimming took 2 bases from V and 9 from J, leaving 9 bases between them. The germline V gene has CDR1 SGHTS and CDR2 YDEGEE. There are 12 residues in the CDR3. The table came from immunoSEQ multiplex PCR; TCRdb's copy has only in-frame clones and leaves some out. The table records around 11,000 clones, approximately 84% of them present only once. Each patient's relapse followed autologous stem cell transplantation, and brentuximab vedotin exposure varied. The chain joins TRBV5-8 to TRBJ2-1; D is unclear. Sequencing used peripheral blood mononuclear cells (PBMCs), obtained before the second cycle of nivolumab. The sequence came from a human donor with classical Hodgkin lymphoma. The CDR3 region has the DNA TGTGCCAGCAGCTTAGGGTTAGGTGAGCAGTTCTTC. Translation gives CASSLGLGEQFF.